One TCR beta chain is described in this entry. Authors' processing steps: Reference gene primer amplification in the assay estimated nucleated cell counts. Method: immunoSEQ multiplex PCR; TCRdb's copy keeps in-frame clones and lacks some. V and J calls and clone size follow that table, whereas D and trimming were derived from the DNA. This sample yields 320,000 or so clones, of which 88% are seen a single time; about 5% belongs to the top ten. Participants' reported clinical history set cohort assignment. V lost 4 bases and J 3 bases, leaving 6 bases between the germline ends. Germline loops: CDR1 SQVTM, CDR2 ANQGSEA. The CDR3 consists of 11 residues. The record originates from a study of blood T cell repertoires in COVID-19. On the study more broadly: Sites across the United States, Italy and Spain contributed samples from acute and convalescent COVID-19.

The receptor was isolated from a man under 40 who had recovered from COVID-19. The specimen was PBMCs or T cells enriched from blood (not recorded which). The chain links TRBV29-1 to TRBJ1-2; D is unclear. CDR3: CSVGRDYGYTF. CDR3 nucleotide sequence: TGCAGCGTTGGTCGCGACTATGGCTACACCTTC.